The 25 T cell receptor beta chains listed next were all sequenced from one sample in a study of cytotoxic CD8 clonotypes in ibrutinib-treated CLL. Libraries were prepared by immunoSEQ multiplex PCR; TCRdb keeps only in-frame clonotypes and omits some of them. The sample contains approximately 130,000 clones, around 84% of which appear only once. The sample in question was PBMCs, obtained after 24 months of ibrutinib treatment. The source of these receptors is a human donor with chronic lymphocytic leukemia.

The chain joins TRBV5-6 to TRBJ1-6; D is ambiguous. The ends were cut back, 0 bases at V and 9 bases at J, with 7 bases in the middle. This CDR3 is built from 13 residues. Germline V gene lookup returns CDR1 SGHDT and CDR2 YYEEEE. The CDR3 region is CASSLGPSSPLHF. The CDR3 region has the DNA TGTGCCAGCAGCTTGGGGCCGAGTTCACCCCTCCACTTT.

The rearrangement joins TRBV5-1 to TRBJ2-2; D may correspond to TRBD1 or TRBD2 (6 bases each). With 2 bases removed from V and 4 bases from J, the gap between germline ends came to 18 bases. CDR1 is SGHRS and CDR2 is YFSETQ in the germline V gene. The CDR3 totals 17 residues. CDR3 DNA: TGCGCCAGCAGCTTTTCTTCCGGGGGCATTGGCACCGGGGAGCTGTTTTTT. Protein product: CASSFSSGGIGTGELFF.

This clone showed up just a few times. The genes are TRBV10-2 and TRBJ1-2; D may be TRBD1 (5 bases). V lost 8 bases and J lost 6, with 13 bases in between. The germline CDR1 and CDR2 sequences are WSHSY and SAAADI. The CDR3 sequence is 12 residues long. CDR3 DNA sequence: TGCGCCAGCTCAGGGTATCTTAATGGCTACACCTTC. Translation: CASSGYLNGYTF.

This clone has just one count. The chain couples TRBV18 to TRBJ2-2, with D maybe TRBD1 (6 bases). The V gene's germline CDR1 is KGHSH and CDR2 LQKENI. Between the trimmed V and J ends, which lost 4 bases and 1 base, there was a span of 10 bases. The CDR3 extends over 15 amino acids. CDR3 nucleotides: TGTGCCAGCTCACTTGCACAGGGGAACACCGGGGAGCTGTTTTTT. It specifies CASSLAQGNTGELFF.

The chain carries TRBV19 and TRBJ1-1, with D tentatively TRBD1 (6 bases). Germline V gene lookup returns CDR1 LNHDA and CDR2 SQIVND (reference sequence). The CDR3 consists of 15 residues. V lost 3 bases to trimming and J lost 1 base, with 12 bases between them. The CDR3 DNA sequence: TGTGCCAGTAGTATCCGGGACATTGGGAACACTGAAGCTTTCTTT. Translation gives CASSIRDIGNTEAFF.

V gene TRBV5-1 combines with J gene TRBJ1-3, with TRBD1 as a possible D gene (5 bases). V lost 0 bases to trimming and J lost 6 bases, with 7 bases between them. The CDR3 loop spans 13 amino acids. Germline V lookup: CDR1 SGHRS, CDR2 YFSETQ. The CDR3 loop is CASSLAGENTIYF. CDR3 nucleotides: TGCGCCAGCAGCTTGGCGGGGGAAAACACCATATATTTT.

The chain combines TRBV5-1 with TRBJ2-5, with TRBD1 matching 7 bases. Germline CDR1 is SGHRS and CDR2 is YFSETQ. CDR3 size: 13 residues. The V gene end was trimmed by 4 bases and the J gene end by 5 bases; junction bases not matched to a gene: 5. The CDR3 loop is CASSLTGDETQYF. The CDR3 DNA follows: TGCGCCAGCAGCCTTACAGGGGACGAGACCCAGTACTTC. Together with reference TRBV5-1 and TRBJ2-5, the CDR3 gives the full variable domain: KAGVTQTPRYLIKTRGQQVTLSCSPISGHRSVSWYQQTPGQGLQFLFEYFSETQRNKGNFPGRFSGRQFSNSRSEMNVSTLELGDSALYLCASSLTGDETQYFGPGTRLLVL.

A single count supports this clone. The gene calls are TRBV6-5 and TRBJ2-2; TRBD1 is a possible D gene (5 bases). V was trimmed by 4 bases and J by 5 bases, leaving 17 bases between them. The CDR3 is made up of 16 amino acids. Germline CDR1 and CDR2: MNHEY and SVGAGI. The CDR3 region is CASSSPTAVRTGELFF. Here the CDR3 DNA reads TGTGCCAGCAGTTCCCCGACAGCTGTGAGGACCGGGGAGCTGTTTTTT.

This clone has only a few counts. The rearrangement joins TRBV28 to TRBJ1-2, with D perhaps TRBD1 (5 bases). The CDR3 is made up of 13 amino acids. Germline V lookup: CDR1 MDHEN, CDR2 SYDVKM. DNA of the CDR3: TGTCAGGTTGGAGGGGTCGAGCACTATGGCTACACCTTC. Its translation: CQVGGVEHYGYTF.

This clone was detected only a few times. The chain has TRBV28 and TRBJ2-1; TRBD2 is a possible D gene (5 bases). The CDR3 covers 14 residues. V was cut by 6 bases and J by 9 bases, with 18 bases left in between. CDR1 MDHEN and CDR2 SYDVKM come from the germline V gene. The CDR3 loop is CASSQGGSRGEQFF. CDR3 DNA: TGTGCCAGCAGCCAAGGAGGATCCCGGGGTGAGCAGTTCTTC.

This rearrangement joins TRBV11-2 to TRBJ1-1, with D possibly matching TRBD1 (5 bases). Germline V gene data show CDR1 as SGHAT and CDR2 as FQNNGV. Trimming took 0 bases from V and 5 from J, leaving 13 bases between them. The CDR3 has 15 residues. The chain's CDR3 is CASSLEGRVGTEAFF. The CDR3 nucleotides are TGTGCCAGCAGCTTAGAAGGCAGGGTGGGAACTGAAGCTTTCTTT.

The chain combines TRBV7-7 with TRBJ2-5; D may be TRBD1 (6 bases). Germline loops: CDR1 SSHAT, CDR2 FNYEAQ (reference sequence). This CDR3 region has 14 residues. V was trimmed by 4 bases and J by 0 bases, leaving 9 bases between them. The CDR3 DNA reads as TGTGCCAGCAGCTGGGGACAAAACCAAGAGACCCAGTACTTC. Translation gives CASSWGQNQETQYF.

This rearrangement joins TRBV7-2 to TRBJ2-7, with a possible D match to TRBD2 (5 bases). Trimming stripped 5 bases from V and 3 bases from J, with 14 bases between. The CDR3 sequence is 14 residues long. CDR1 is SGHTA and CDR2 is FQGNSA in the germline V gene. The CDR3, as DNA: TGTGCCAGCAGCCCAAACAGTGGGAGCTACGAGCAGTACTTC. It codes for CASSPNSGSYEQYF.

This clone appeared once. The rearrangement links TRBV18 to TRBJ1-1, with a tentative D call TRBD1 (6 bases). This CDR3 comprises 16 residues. Trimming removed 2 bases from V and 1 base from J, with 14 bases in between. Germline V gene sequence: CDR1 KGHSH, CDR2 LQKENI. The CDR3 DNA is TGTGCCAGCTCACCAAGCATCGGGACAACGAACACTGAAGCTTTCTTT. This codes for CASSPSIGTTNTEAFF.

The table lists this clone with a count of one. The rearrangement joins TRBV28 to TRBJ1-1; D is ambiguous. The germline V gene encodes CDR1 MDHEN and CDR2 SYDVKM. There are 15 residues in the CDR3. Trimming removed 3 bases at V and 7 bases at J, with 18 bases between. The CDR3 DNA reads TGTGCCAGCAGTTTGCCCCCGACGGTAGTAAATGAAGCTTTCTTT. Residues: CASSLPPTVVNEAFF.

The rearrangement joins TRBV7-8 to TRBJ1-2; D is possibly TRBD1 (5 bases). Trimming pared 1 base from V and 8 bases from J, leaving 20 bases between. The germline CDR1 and CDR2 sequences are SGHVS and FQNEAQ. The CDR3 extends over 16 amino acids. CDR3 DNA: TGTGCCAGCAGCTTAGTACGGCGACAGAGTTTATACGGCTACACCTTC. This codes for CASSLVRRQSLYGYTF.

This rearrangement joins TRBV6-1 to TRBJ2-7; 12 bases match TRBD2. Unmatched junction bases numbered 5, after V lost 7 bases and J lost 1 base. The CDR3 consists of 15 residues. In germline, CDR1 is MNHNS, CDR2 SASEGT. The CDR3 spells CASTRGLAGSYEQYF. The DNA of the CDR3 is TGTGCCAGCACCAGAGGACTAGCGGGGTCCTACGAGCAGTACTTC.

CDR3: CASSASTSGELFF. The CDR3, as DNA: TGTGCCAGCAGCGCCAGCACCTCCGGGGAGCTGTTTTTT. The chain employs TRBV9 and TRBJ2-2; D is unresolved. This CDR3 spans 13 amino acids. Germline lookup yields CDR1 SGDLS and CDR2 YYNGEE. V was cut by 3 bases and J by 6 bases, with 9 bases left in between. Full variable domain (missing parts from reference TRBV9 and TRBJ2-2): DSGVTQTPKHLITATGQRVTLRCSPRSGDLSVYWYQQSLDQGLQFLIQYYNGEERAKGNILERFSAQQFPDLHSELNLSSLELGDSALYFCASSASTSGELFFGEGSRLTVL.

V is TRBV6-1 and J is TRBJ2-1; the D gene is possibly TRBD1 (5 bases). The CDR3 totals 14 residues. Germline lookup yields CDR1 MNHNS and CDR2 SASEGT. Trimming shortened V by 2 bases and J by 8 bases, and 13 bases separated the two germline ends. Written as DNA, the CDR3 is TGTGCCAGCAGTGAATCCCACTCCAGGGATGAGCAGTTCTTC. Translation gives CASSESHSRDEQFF.

CDR3 in amino acids: CASSSGTVMEKLFF. CDR3 in DNA: TGTGCCAGCAGCTCAGGGACCGTTATGGAAAAACTGTTTTTT. V usage is TRBV7-2 and J usage is TRBJ1-4; tentative D call: TRBD1 (5 bases). Germline lookup yields CDR1 SGHTA and CDR2 FQGNSA. Trimming removed 4 bases at V and 8 bases at J, with 14 bases between. The CDR3 is 14 amino acids.

V gene TRBV15 combines with J gene TRBJ1-5; D ambiguous. Germline V gives CDR1 LNHNV, CDR2 YYDKDF (reference sequence). The CDR3 totals 18 residues. Trimming removed 0 bases at V and 0 bases at J, with 15 bases between. The CDR3 spells CATSRETGPAYSNQPQHF. CDR3 DNA: TGTGCCACCAGCAGAGAAACGGGCCCCGCATATAGCAATCAGCCCCAGCATTTT.

The rearrangement joins TRBV13 to TRBJ1-5, with D possibly being TRBD1 (5 bases). Germline V gene lookup returns CDR1 PRHDT and CDR2 FYEKMQ (reference sequence). CDR3 length: 15 residues. V was clipped by 2 bases and J by 6 bases, with 14 bases between them. CDR3 residues: CASSLSGPGGQPQHF. The CDR3 DNA is TGTGCCAGCAGCTTATCAGGGCCGGGGGGTCAGCCCCAGCATTTT.

The gene calls are TRBV5-6 and TRBJ1-5; the D is unclear. The V and J ends lost 2 bases and 6 bases respectively, with 9 bases between them. CDR1 SGHDT and CDR2 YYEEEE come from the germline V gene. The CDR3 runs to 13 residues. This CDR3 reads CASSLSRAQPQHF. CDR3 in DNA: TGTGCCAGCAGCTTAAGTCGGGCTCAGCCCCAGCATTTT.

The V call is TRBV6-5, the J call TRBJ1-6; 8 nucleotides align to TRBD1. V lost 6 bases, J lost 10 bases, and 5 bases stayed unmatched. The CDR3 sequence is 13 residues long. The germline V gene has CDR1 MNHEY and CDR2 SVGAGI. The chain's CDR3 is CASRDRERSPLHF. The DNA for the CDR3 is TGTGCCAGCAGGGACAGGGAGCGGTCACCCCTCCACTTT.

The V call is TRBV21-1, the J call TRBJ1-2. TRBV21-1 is labeled a pseudogene. The CDR3 totals 16 residues. CDR3: CASSKDLRDQNYGYTF. CDR3 bases: TGTGCCAGCAGCAAAGATCTCAGGGACCAGAACTATGGCTACACCTTC.